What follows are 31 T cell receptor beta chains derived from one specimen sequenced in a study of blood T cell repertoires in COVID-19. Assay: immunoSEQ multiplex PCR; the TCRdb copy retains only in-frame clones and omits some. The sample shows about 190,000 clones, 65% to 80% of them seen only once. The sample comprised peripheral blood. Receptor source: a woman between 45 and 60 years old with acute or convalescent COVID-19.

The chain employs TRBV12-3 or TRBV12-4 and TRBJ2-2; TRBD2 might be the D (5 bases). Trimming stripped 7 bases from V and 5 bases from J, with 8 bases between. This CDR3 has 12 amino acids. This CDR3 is CASKERTGELFF. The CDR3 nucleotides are TGTGCCAGCAAGGAGCGGACCGGGGAGCTGTTTTTT.

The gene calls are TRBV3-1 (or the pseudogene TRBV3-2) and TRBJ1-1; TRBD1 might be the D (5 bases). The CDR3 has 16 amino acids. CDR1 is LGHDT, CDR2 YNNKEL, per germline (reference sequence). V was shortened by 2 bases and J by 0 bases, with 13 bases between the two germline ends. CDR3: CASSQTWVGVNTEAFF. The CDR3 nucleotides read TGTGCCAGCAGCCAAACCTGGGTAGGGGTGAACACTGAAGCTTTCTTT.

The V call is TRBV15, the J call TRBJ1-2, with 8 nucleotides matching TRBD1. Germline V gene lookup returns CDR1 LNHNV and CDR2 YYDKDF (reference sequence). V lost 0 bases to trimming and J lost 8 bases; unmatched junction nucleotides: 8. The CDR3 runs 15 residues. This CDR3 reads CATSRDRGLFGGYTF. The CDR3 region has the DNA TGTGCCACCAGCAGAGACAGGGGGCTTTTCGGCGGCTACACCTTC.

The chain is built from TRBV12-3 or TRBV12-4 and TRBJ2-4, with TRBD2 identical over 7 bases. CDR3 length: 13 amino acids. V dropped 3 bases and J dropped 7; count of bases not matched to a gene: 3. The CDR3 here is CASSFLGGNIQYF. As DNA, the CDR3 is TGTGCCAGCAGTTTCCTCGGGGGGAACATTCAGTACTTC.

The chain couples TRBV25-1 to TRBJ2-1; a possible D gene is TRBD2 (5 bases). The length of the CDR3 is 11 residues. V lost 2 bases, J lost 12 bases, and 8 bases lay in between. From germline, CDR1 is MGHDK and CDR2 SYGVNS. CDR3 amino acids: CASSEGRGQFF. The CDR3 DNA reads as TGTGCCAGCAGTGAAGGCCGGGGGCAGTTCTTC. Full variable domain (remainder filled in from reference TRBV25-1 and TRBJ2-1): EADIYQTPRYLVIGTGKKITLECSQTMGHDKMYWYQQDPGMELHLIHYSYGVNSTEKGDLSSESTVSRIRTEHFPLTLESARPSHTSQYLCASSEGRGQFFGPGTRLTVL.

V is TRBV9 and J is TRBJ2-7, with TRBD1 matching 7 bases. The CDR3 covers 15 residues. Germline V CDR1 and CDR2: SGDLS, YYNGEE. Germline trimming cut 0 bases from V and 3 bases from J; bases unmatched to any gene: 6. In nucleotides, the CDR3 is TGTGCCAGCAGCGTAGAAGGGACAGCCCTCTACGAGCAGTACTTC. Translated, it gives CASSVEGTALYEQYF. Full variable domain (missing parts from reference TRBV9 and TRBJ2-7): DSGVTQTPKHLITATGQRVTLRCSPRSGDLSVYWYQQSLDQGLQFLIQYYNGEERAKGNILERFSAQQFPDLHSELNLSSLELGDSALYFCASSVEGTALYEQYFGPGTRLTVT.

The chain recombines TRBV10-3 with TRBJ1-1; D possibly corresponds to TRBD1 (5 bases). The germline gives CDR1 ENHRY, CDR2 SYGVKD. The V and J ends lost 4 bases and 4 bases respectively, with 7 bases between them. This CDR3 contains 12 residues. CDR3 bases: TGTGCCATCAGTGCTAGGGGCACTGAAGCTTTCTTT. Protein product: CAISARGTEAFF.

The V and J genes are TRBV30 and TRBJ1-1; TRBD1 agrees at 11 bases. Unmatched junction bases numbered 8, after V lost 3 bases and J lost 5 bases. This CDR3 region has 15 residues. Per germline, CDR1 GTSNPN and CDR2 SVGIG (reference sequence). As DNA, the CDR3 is TGTGCCTGGAGCCAACGGACAGGGGGCGAGACTGAAGCTTTCTTT. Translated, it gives CAWSQRTGGETEAFF.

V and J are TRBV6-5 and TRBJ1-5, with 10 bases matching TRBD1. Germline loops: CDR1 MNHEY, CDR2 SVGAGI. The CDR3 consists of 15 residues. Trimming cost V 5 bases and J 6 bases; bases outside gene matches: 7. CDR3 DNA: TGTGCCAGCAGTCCAGGGGGGACAGGGGTTCAGCCCCAGCATTTT. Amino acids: CASSPGGTGVQPQHF.

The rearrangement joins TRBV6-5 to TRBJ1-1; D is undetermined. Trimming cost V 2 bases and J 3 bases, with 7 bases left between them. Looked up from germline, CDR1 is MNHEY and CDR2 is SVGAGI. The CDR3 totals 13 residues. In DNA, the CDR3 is TGTGCCAGCAGTTACGGGCAGGACACTGAAGCTTTCTTT. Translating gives CASSYGQDTEAFF.

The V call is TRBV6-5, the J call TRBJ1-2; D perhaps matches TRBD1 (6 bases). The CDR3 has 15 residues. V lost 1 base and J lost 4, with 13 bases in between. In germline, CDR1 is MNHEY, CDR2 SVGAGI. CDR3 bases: TGTGCCAGCAGTTACTTCTCGCAAGGGGGCTATGGCTACACCTTC. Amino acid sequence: CASSYFSQGGYGYTF.

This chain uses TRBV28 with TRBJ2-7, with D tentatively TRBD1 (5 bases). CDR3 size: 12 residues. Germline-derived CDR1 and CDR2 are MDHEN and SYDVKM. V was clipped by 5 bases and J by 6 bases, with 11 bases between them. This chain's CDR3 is CASSMSGREQYF. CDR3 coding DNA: TGTGCCAGCAGTATGTCAGGGCGCGAGCAGTACTTC.

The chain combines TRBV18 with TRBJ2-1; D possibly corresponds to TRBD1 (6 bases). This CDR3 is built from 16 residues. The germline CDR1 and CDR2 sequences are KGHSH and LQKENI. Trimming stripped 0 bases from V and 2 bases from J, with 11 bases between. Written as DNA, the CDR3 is TGTGCCAGCTCACCACCGGGACATTCTACCTACAATGAGCAGTTCTTC. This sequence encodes CASSPPGHSTYNEQFF.

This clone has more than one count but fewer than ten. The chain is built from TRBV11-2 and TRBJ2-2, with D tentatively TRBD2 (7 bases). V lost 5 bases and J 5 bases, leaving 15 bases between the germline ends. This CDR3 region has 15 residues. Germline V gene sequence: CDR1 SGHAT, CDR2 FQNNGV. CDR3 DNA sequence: TGTGCCAGCAGCCCTACGCGGGGGCGAACCGGGGAGCTGTTTTTT. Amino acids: CASSPTRGRTGELFF.

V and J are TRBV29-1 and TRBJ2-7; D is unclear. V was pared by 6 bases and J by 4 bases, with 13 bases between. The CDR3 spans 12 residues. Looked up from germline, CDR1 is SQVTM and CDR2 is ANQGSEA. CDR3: CSVRVPTYEQYF. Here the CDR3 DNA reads TGCAGCGTCCGCGTTCCGACTTACGAGCAGTACTTC.

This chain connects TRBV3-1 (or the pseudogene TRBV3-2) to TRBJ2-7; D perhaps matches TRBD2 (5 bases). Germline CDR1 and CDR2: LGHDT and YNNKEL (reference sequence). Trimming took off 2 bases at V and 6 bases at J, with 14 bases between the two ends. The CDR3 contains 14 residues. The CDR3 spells CASSQRTPKGEQYF. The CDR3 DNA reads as TGTGCCAGCAGCCAACGGACTCCGAAGGGCGAGCAGTACTTC.

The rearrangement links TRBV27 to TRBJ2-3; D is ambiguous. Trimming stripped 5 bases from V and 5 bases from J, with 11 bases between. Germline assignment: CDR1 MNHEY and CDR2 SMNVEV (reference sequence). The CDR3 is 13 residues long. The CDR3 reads CASSIARGDTQYF. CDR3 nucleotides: TGTGCCAGCAGTATAGCTCGAGGAGATACGCAGTATTTT.

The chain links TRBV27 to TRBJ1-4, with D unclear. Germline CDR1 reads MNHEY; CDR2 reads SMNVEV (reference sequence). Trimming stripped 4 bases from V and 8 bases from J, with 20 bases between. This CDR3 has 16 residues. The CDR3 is CASSSSGPGGIEKLFF. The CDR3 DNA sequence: TGTGCCAGCAGTTCTTCCGGGCCAGGAGGGATCGAAAAACTGTTTTTT.

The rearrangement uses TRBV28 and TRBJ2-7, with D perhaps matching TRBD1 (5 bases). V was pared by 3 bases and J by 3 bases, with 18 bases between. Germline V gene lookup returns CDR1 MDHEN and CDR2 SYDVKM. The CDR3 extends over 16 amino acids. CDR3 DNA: TGTGCCAGCAGTTTCCAGACAGCGAAGCTCAACTACGAGCAGTACTTC. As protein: CASSFQTAKLNYEQYF.

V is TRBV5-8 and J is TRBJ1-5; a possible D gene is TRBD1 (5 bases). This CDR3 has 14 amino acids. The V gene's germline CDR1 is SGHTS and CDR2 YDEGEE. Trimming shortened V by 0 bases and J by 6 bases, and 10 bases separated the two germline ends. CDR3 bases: TGTGCCAGCAGCTTGGACCAAAGGGGTCAGCCCCAGCATTTT. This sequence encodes CASSLDQRGQPQHF.

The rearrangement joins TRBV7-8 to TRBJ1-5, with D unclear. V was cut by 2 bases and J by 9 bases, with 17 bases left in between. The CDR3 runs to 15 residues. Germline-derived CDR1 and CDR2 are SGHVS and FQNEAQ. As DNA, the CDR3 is TGTGCCAGCAGCTTACGAGCAGAGGGAATTGGGCCCCAGCATTTT. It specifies CASSLRAEGIGPQHF.

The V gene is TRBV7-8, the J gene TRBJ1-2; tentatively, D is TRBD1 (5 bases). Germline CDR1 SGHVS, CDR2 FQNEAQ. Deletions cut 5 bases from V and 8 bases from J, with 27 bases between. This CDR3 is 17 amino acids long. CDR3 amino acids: CASSRTRGGGDLHGYTF. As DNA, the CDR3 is TGTGCCAGCAGCCGGACACGAGGTGGAGGGGACCTCCACGGCTACACCTTC. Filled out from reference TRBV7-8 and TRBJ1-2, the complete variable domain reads GAGVSQSPRYKVAKRGQDVALRCDPISGHVSLFWYQQALGQGPEFLTYFQNEAQLDKSGLPSDRFFAERPEGSVSTLKIQRTQQEDSAVYLCASSRTRGGGDLHGYTFGSGTRLTVV.

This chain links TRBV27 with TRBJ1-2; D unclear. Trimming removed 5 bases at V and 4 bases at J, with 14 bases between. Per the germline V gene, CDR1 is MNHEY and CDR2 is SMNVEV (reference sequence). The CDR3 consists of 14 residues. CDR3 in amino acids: CASSQDTGSYGYTF. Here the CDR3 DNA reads TGTGCCAGCAGTCAAGACACCGGGAGCTATGGCTACACCTTC.

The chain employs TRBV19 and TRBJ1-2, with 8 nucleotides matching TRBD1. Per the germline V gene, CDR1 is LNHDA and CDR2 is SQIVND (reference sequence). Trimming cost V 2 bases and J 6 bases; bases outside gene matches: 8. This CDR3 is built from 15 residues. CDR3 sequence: CASSILGQGVDGYTF. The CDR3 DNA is TGTGCCAGTAGTATACTCGGACAGGGCGTGGATGGCTACACCTTC.

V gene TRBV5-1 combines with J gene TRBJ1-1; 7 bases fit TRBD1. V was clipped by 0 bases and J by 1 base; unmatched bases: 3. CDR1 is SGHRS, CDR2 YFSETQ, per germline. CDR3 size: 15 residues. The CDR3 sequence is CASSLVGGRNTEAFF. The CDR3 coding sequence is TGCGCCAGCAGCTTGGTAGGGGGCAGGAACACTGAAGCTTTCTTT.

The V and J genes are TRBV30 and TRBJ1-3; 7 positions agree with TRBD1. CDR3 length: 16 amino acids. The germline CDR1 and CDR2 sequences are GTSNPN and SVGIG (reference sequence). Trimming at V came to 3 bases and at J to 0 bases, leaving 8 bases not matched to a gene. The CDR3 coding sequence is TGTGCCTGGAGAGAATTGACAGGGATCTCTGGAAACACCATATATTTT. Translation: CAWRELTGISGNTIYF.

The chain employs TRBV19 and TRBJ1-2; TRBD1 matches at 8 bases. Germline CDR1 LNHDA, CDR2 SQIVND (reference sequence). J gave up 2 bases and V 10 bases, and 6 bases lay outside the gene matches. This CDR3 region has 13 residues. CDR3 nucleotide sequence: TGTGCCACGTTGACAGGGGAAAACTATGGCTACACCTTC. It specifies CATLTGENYGYTF. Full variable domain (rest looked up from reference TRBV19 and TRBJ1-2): DGGITQSPKYLFRKEGQNVTLSCEQNLNHDAMYWYRQDPGQGLRLIYYSQIVNDFQKGDIAEGYSVSREKKESFPLTVTSAQKNPTAFYLCATLTGENYGYTFGSGTRLTVV.

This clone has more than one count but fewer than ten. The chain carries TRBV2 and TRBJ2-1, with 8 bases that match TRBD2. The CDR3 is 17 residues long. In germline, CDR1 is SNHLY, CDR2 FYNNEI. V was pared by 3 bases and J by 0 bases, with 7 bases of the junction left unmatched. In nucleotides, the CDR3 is TGTGCCAGCAGTGACCCTAATAGCGGGGCCTCCTACAATGAGCAGTTCTTC. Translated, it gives CASSDPNSGASYNEQFF.

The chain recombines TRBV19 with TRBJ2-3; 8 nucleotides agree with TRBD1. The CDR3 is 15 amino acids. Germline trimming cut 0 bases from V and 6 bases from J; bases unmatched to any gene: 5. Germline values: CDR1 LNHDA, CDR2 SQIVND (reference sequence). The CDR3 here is CASSIEGQGADTQYF. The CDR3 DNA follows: TGTGCCAGTAGTATAGAAGGCCAGGGGGCTGATACGCAGTATTTT.

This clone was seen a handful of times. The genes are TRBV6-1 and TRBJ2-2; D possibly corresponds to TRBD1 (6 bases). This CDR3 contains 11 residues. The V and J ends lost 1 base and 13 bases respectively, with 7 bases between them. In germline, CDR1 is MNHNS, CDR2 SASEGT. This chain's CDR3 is CASSEGRGLFF. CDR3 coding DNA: TGTGCCAGCAGTGAAGGCAGGGGGCTGTTTTTT.

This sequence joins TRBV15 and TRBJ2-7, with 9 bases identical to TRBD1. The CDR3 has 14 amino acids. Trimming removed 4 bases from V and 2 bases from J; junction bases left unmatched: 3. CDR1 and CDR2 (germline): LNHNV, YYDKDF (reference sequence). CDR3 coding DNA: TGTGCCACCAGCACAGACAGGGGGACCTACGAGCAGTACTTC. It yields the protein CATSTDRGTYEQYF.